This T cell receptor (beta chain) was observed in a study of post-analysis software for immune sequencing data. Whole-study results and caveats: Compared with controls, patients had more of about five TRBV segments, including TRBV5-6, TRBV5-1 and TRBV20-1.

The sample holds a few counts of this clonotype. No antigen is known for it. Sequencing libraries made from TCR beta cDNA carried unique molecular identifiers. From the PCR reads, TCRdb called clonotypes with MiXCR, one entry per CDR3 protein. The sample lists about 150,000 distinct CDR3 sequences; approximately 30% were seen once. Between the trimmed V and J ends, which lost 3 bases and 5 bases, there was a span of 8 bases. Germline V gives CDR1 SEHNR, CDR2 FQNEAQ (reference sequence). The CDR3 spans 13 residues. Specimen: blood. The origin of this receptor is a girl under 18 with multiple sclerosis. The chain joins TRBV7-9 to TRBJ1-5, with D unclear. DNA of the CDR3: TGTGCCAGCAGCTTGACGGAATATCAGCCCCAGCATTTT. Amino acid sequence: CASSLTEYQPQHF.